The rows below give T cell receptor beta chains drawn from one sample of a study of T-cell reconstitution after alpha-beta-depleted transplantation in children. TCRdb passed the PCR reads through MiXCR, listing each CDR3 protein once. The table lists hundreds of thousands of distinct CDR3 sequences, around 15% of them singletons, with roughly 29% in the top ten. This specimen consisted of PBMCs, mostly from graft donor cells, obtained 360 days after TCRalphabeta/CD19-depleted stem cell transplant. The origin of the receptors is a boy in the first two years of life who had a stem cell transplant for Wiskott-Aldrich syndrome, so the T cells may come from the graft donor. Each CDR3 is given with its conserved first and last residue. The D gene is left open where the match is weak. Where a row states a size, it is once, few, many or the class of an expanded clone; other rows omit it.

abundance,d_gene,v_gene,j_gene,CDR3nt,CDR3aa
few,.,TRBV18,TRBJ2-1,TGTGCCAGCTCACTCGACAGGAAGCAGTTCTTC,CASSLDRKQFF
many,.,TRBV5-5,TRBJ2-1,TGTGCCAGCAGCCCGTGGGGGCGGGGGTACAATGAGCAGTTCTTC,CASSPWGRGYNEQFF
many,.,TRBV5-1,TRBJ1-1,TGCGCCAGCAGCTTGGAGGGTCTGAAGAACACTGAAGCTTTCTTT,CASSLEGLKNTEAFF
few,.,TRBV24-1,TRBJ2-1,TGTGCCACCAGTGACGGTTGGACCTCTAATGAGCAGTTCTTC,CATSDGWTSNEQFF
few,TRBD1,TRBV7-2,TRBJ2-7,TGTGCCAGCAGCATGACAGGGAAAAGCTCCTACGAGCAGTACTTC,CASSMTGKSSYEQYF
many,.,TRBV20-1,TRBJ2-7,TGCAGTGCTAGGACGGGGCCCTACGAGCAGTACTTC,CSARTGPYEQYF
.,.,TRBV18,TRBJ2-5,TGTGCCAGCTCACTAGCGGCCATGGTATCGACCCAGTACTTC,CASSLAAMVSTQYF
.,TRBD2,TRBV12-5,TRBJ2-3,TGTGCTAGTGGGCCTCAGGGAGGGGATACGCAGTATTTT,CASGPQGGDTQYF
.,TRBD2,TRBV11-3,TRBJ2-3,TGTGCCAGCAGCTTAGGACTAGCGGGAGTTGCTACGCAGTATTTT,CASSLGLAGVATQYF
many,.,TRBV5-1,TRBJ2-1,TGCGCCAGCAGCGGGGGAGGCTCCTACAATGAGCAGTTCTTC,CASSGGGSYNEQFF
.,.,TRBV24-1,TRBJ2-3,TGTGCCACCAGACAGGGGAAAGGAGGGGACACAGATACGCAGTATTTT,CATRQGKGGDTDTQYF
few,.,TRBV7-9,TRBJ2-2,TGTGCCAGCAGCTTAGGAGGTTGGAACACCGGGGAGCTGTTTTTT,CASSLGGWNTGELFF
.,.,TRBV7-2,TRBJ2-2,TGTGCCAGCAGCTTACGCGGGCTTGAGGGGGAGAACACCGGGGAGCTGTTTTTT,CASSLRGLEGENTGELFF
.,TRBD1,TRBV28,TRBJ2-6,TGTGCCAGCAGCCCAGGGGGCGCTGGGGCCAACGTCCTGACTTTC,CASSPGGAGANVLTF
.,.,TRBV5-1,TRBJ1-4,TGCGCCAGCAGCGCAAGGACGGGGGTTAGTGATGAAAAACTGTTTTTT,CASSARTGVSDEKLFF